The rows below give T cell receptor beta chains drawn from one sample of a study of CD8+ T cells in alopecia areata. Here immunoSEQ multiplex PCR was the method, and the copy in TCRdb shows in-frame clones only, minus some. In the table there are 180,000 or so clones, 51% of which are singletons. Sample: CD8+ T cells sorted from blood, taken at approximately week 52, from a patient treated with tofacitinib. The source is a human donor with alopecia areata. Both conserved end residues are part of each CDR3. The D gene is left open where the match is weak. Rows give clone size only sometimes, using once, few, many, or a class for an expanded clone.

NA,NA,TRBJ1-1,TRBV10-3,CAISPDTADTEAFF,TGTGCCATCAGTCCAGACACGGCAGACACTGAAGCTTTCTTT
NA,NA,TRBJ1-6,TRBV5-6,CASSLGGGWNSPLHF,TGTGCCAGCAGCCTCGGCGGGGGTTGGAATTCACCCCTCCACTTT
NA,NA,TRBJ2-3,TRBV30,CAWSVPSKASTDTQYF,TGTGCCTGGAGTGTACCATCAAAGGCTAGCACAGATACGCAGTATTTT
NA,NA,TRBJ2-5,TRBV4-1,CASSQDPEETQYF,TGCGCCAGCAGCCAAGACCCGGAAGAGACCCAGTACTTC
NA,once,TRBJ2-2,TRBV4-1,CASSYRGPNTGELFF,TGCGCCAGCAGCTATCGGGGGCCGAACACCGGGGAGCTGTTTTTT
NA,few,TRBJ1-6,TRBV6-5,CASSPTTQSPLHF,TGTGCCAGCAGTCCAACGACTCAGTCACCCCTCCACTTT
TRBD2,once,TRBJ2-3,TRBV27,CASSSLAEGTQYF,TGTGCCAGCAGTTCGCTAGCGGAAGGTACGCAGTATTTT
TRBD1,NA,TRBJ2-7,TRBV7-3,CASSFGTGLAYEQYF,TGTGCCAGCAGCTTCGGGACAGGGCTTGCCTACGAGCAGTACTTC
NA,NA,TRBJ1-2,TRBV5-1,CASSPWKGYGYTF,TGCGCCAGCAGCCCCTGGAAGGGTTATGGCTACACCTTC
NA,NA,TRBJ2-7,TRBV27,CASSIHPVYEQYF,TGTGCCAGCAGTATCCACCCGGTTTACGAGCAGTACTTC
TRBD1,NA,TRBJ1-1,TRBV29-1,CSVVQGRTEAFF,TGCAGCGTTGTACAGGGGCGGACTGAAGCTTTCTTT
TRBD1,once,TRBJ2-7,TRBV4-2,CASSLGQGPSEQYF,TGTGCCAGCAGCCTGGGACAGGGGCCCTCCGAGCAGTACTTC
TRBD2,few,TRBJ2-1,TRBV4-2,CASKSRGGRYEQFF,TGTGCCAGCAAGTCGCGGGGGGGAAGGTATGAGCAGTTCTTC
NA,NA,TRBJ2-5,TRBV7-9,CASSLTRSGETQYF,TGTGCCAGCAGCCTAACCCGATCGGGGGAGACCCAGTACTTC
TRBD1,few,TRBJ2-7,TRBV7-9,CATRDRGYEQYF,TGTGCCACCCGGGACAGGGGCTACGAGCAGTACTTC
TRBD1,NA,TRBJ1-4,TRBV27,CASRDLDRTEKLFF,TGTGCCAGCAGGGACCTGGACAGGACAGAAAAACTGTTTTTT
NA,once,TRBJ2-7,TRBV27,CATGTSYEQYF,TGTGCCACCGGGACTTCCTACGAGCAGTACTTC
TRBD2,few,TRBJ2-1,TRBV29-1,CSVVGTSSPFF,TGCAGCGTTGTGGGGACTAGCTCGCCGTTCTTC
NA,NA,TRBJ1-1,TRBV30,CAWTTVRLNTEAFF,TGTGCCTGGACCACGGTCCGGTTGAACACTGAAGCTTTCTTT
NA,NA,TRBJ2-1,TRBV6-5,CASSYRTWGEQFF,TGTGCCAGCAGTTACCGGACTTGGGGGGAGCAGTTCTTC
NA,few,TRBJ1-6,TRBV25-1,CASSGGARAGGSPLHF,TGTGCCAGCAGTGGAGGGGCGCGGGCGGGGGGATCACCCCTCCACTTT
NA,NA,TRBJ1-2,TRBV29-1,CSVEDPRSMKTNYGYTF,TGCAGCGTTGAAGATCCCAGGTCTATGAAGACTAACTATGGCTACACCTTC
TRBD1,NA,TRBJ2-7,TRBV27,CASRGQGVYEQYF,TGTGCCAGCAGGGGACAGGGGGTGTACGAGCAGTACTTC
NA,few,TRBJ1-1,TRBV5-6,CASSSRVNTEAFF,TGTGCCAGCAGCTCAAGGGTGAACACTGAAGCTTTCTTT
NA,NA,TRBJ2-4,TRBV2,CASQDNKNIQYF,TGTGCCAGCCAGGACAACAAAAACATTCAGTACTTC
NA,few,TRBJ2-5,TRBV9,CASSTYNQETQYF,TGTGCCAGCAGCACCTATAACCAAGAGACCCAGTACTTC
NA,NA,TRBJ1-1,TRBV13,CASSSRAGRLQGPEAFF,TGTGCCAGCAGCTCGCGCGCGGGTCGACTTCAGGGGCCTGAAGCTTTCTTT
NA,few,TRBJ1-4,TRBV18,CASSPLDGDQLFF,TGTGCCAGCTCACCACTTGACGGAGACCAACTGTTTTTT
TRBD2,few,TRBJ2-1,TRBV2,CASSSLAGDYNEQFF,TGTGCCAGCAGCTCACTAGCGGGGGACTACAATGAGCAGTTCTTC
TRBD2,NA,TRBJ2-7,TRBV29-1,CSVEDRGDLSYEQYF,TGCAGCGTTGAAGATCGGGGGGACCTCTCCTACGAGCAGTACTTC
NA,NA,TRBJ2-7,TRBV18,CASSHRIPPSSYEQYF,TGTGCCAGCTCACACCGAATACCCCCAAGCTCCTACGAGCAGTACTTC
NA,NA,TRBJ1-1,TRBV4-3,CASSQDRLVTEAFF,TGCGCCAGCAGCCAAGACAGGTTGGTCACTGAAGCTTTCTTT
TRBD1,NA,TRBJ1-2,TRBV10-3,CATTGTGSNYGYTF,TGTGCCACAACGGGGACAGGGTCTAACTATGGCTACACCTTC
TRBD1,once,TRBJ1-1,TRBV13,CASSSTGATMNTEAFF,TGTGCCAGCAGCTCGACAGGGGCCACAATGAACACTGAAGCTTTCTTT
TRBD1,NA,TRBJ2-7,TRBV27,CASSFRQGIIYEQYF,TGTGCCAGCAGTTTCCGACAGGGTATTATCTACGAGCAGTACTTC
NA,few,TRBJ2-3,TRBV7-9,CATKQEPRDTQYF,TGTGCCACCAAACAGGAGCCACGGGATACGCAGTATTTT
NA,NA,TRBJ1-5,TRBV30,CAWSVRRSGGGSNQPQHF,TGTGCCTGGAGTGTACGAAGGAGTGGGGGGGGTAGCAATCAGCCCCAGCATTTT
NA,NA,TRBJ1-1,TRBV29-1,CSVAVNTEAFF,TGCAGCGTTGCGGTGAACACTGAAGCTTTCTTT
TRBD2,NA,TRBJ2-3,TRBV5-4,CASSFGTTPSDTQYF,TGTGCCAGCAGTTTCGGGACTACTCCCTCAGATACGCAGTATTTT
NA,many,TRBJ2-2,TRBV10-3,CAISDRQQNTGELFF,TGTGCCATCAGTGATCGCCAGCAGAACACCGGGGAGCTGTTTTTT
NA,few,TRBJ2-1,TRBV5-1,CASRSTGVGSFNEQFF,TGCGCCAGCAGATCGACGGGGGTGGGTAGCTTTAATGAGCAGTTCTTC
TRBD2,NA,TRBJ2-7,TRBV2,CASSELGGGQSYEQYF,TGTGCCAGCAGTGAGCTAGGCGGGGGGCAGTCCTACGAGCAGTACTTC
NA,NA,TRBJ1-2,TRBV5-6,CASSLEQAIYGYTF,TGTGCCAGCAGCTTGGAACAGGCCATCTATGGCTACACCTTC
NA,few,TRBJ2-2,TRBV27,CASAVIITGELFF,TGTGCCAGCGCCGTCATTATCACCGGGGAGCTGTTTTTT
TRBD1,NA,TRBJ2-7,TRBV27,CASRRRQGLTYEQYF,TGTGCCAGCAGACGCCGACAGGGGTTAACCTACGAGCAGTACTTC
NA,NA,TRBJ2-2,TRBV5-4,CASSLASGYTGELFF,TGTGCCAGCAGCTTGGCTTCCGGATACACCGGGGAGCTGTTTTTT
NA,few,TRBJ1-1,TRBV6-5,CASTPGGEWTEAFF,TGTGCCAGCACCCCGGGGGGGGAATGGACTGAAGCTTTCTTT
NA,NA,TRBJ1-6,TRBV20-1,CSARESSGLHF,TGCAGTGCTAGAGAATCTTCGGGCCTCCACTTT
TRBD2,NA,TRBJ2-1,TRBV7-3,CASSPRGLAGYNEQFF,TGTGCCAGCAGCCCACGGGGACTAGCGGGGTACAATGAGCAGTTCTTC
NA,few,TRBJ2-7,TRBV7-9,CASSPGLTSSYEQYF,TGTGCCAGCAGCCCGGGACTTACGAGCTCCTACGAGCAGTACTTC
TRBD1,NA,TRBJ2-1,TRBV11-3,CASSHSLGTVPNEQFF,TGTGCCAGCAGCCATTCCCTCGGGACAGTACCCAATGAGCAGTTCTTC